These T cell receptor beta chains were read from a single sample in a study of CD8 T cells in Susac syndrome. TCRdb re-analysed the immunoSEQ multiplex PCR reads in MiXCR, keeping a single row per CDR3 protein. The sample shows more than 65,000 distinct CDR3 sequences, roughly 94% of them seen only once. The sequencing input was CD8+ T cells from PBMCs. These receptors were taken from a human donor in good health. Both conserved end residues are part of each CDR3. D genes are given only for firm matches. A row's size may be missing; if present it is once, few, many or a size class.

d_call: -
j_call: TRBJ1-5
v_call: TRBV20-1
clone_size: -
cdr3_nt: TGCAGTGCTAGAGTGGACAGTTCGCCCTATCAGCCCCAGCATTTT
cdr3_aa: CSARVDSSPYQPQHF

d_call: -
j_call: TRBJ1-1
v_call: TRBV19
clone_size: -
cdr3_nt: TGTGCCAGTAGTTTCCGGGGTTTCAAGACTGAAGCTTTCTTT
cdr3_aa: CASSFRGFKTEAFF

d_call: TRBD1
j_call: TRBJ2-1
v_call: TRBV9
clone_size: -
cdr3_nt: TGTGCCAGCAGCGTATTTGCGGGGGACAGGGATGAGCAGTTCTTC
cdr3_aa: CASSVFAGDRDEQFF

d_call: TRBD2
j_call: TRBJ2-7
v_call: TRBV9
clone_size: -
cdr3_nt: TGTGCCAGCAGCGGGGGTTTCGGGAGGGGCCACGAGCAGTACTTC
cdr3_aa: CASSGGFGRGHEQYF

d_call: TRBD1
j_call: TRBJ2-5
v_call: TRBV27
clone_size: -
cdr3_nt: TGTGCCAGCAGTCCCCCGACAGGGGGTGGCGAGACCCAGTACTTC
cdr3_aa: CASSPPTGGGETQYF

d_call: TRBD1
j_call: TRBJ1-1
v_call: TRBV6-6
clone_size: once
cdr3_nt: TGTGCCAGCACGACAGGGCGCACTGAAGCTTTCTTT
cdr3_aa: CASTTGRTEAFF

d_call: TRBD1
j_call: TRBJ2-3
v_call: TRBV6-5
clone_size: -
cdr3_nt: TGTGCCAGCAGTTACTTAACAGGGGGCGCCCGAACAGATACGCAGTATTTT
cdr3_aa: CASSYLTGGARTDTQYF

d_call: TRBD2
j_call: TRBJ2-5
v_call: TRBV4-1
clone_size: -
cdr3_nt: TGCGCCAGCAGCCAAGATGCAGCGGGGGGGCAAGAGACCCAGTACTTC
cdr3_aa: CASSQDAAGGQETQYF

d_call: TRBD2
j_call: TRBJ2-3
v_call: TRBV2
clone_size: -
cdr3_nt: TGTGCCAGCATGCTAGCGGGGGGCCCAGATACGCAGTATTTT
cdr3_aa: CASMLAGGPDTQYF

d_call: -
j_call: TRBJ1-6
v_call: TRBV6-5
clone_size: -
cdr3_nt: TGTGCCAGCAGTTACTCGGCCGGGGTTGACCATTCACCCCTCCACTTT
cdr3_aa: CASSYSAGVDHSPLHF

d_call: -
j_call: TRBJ2-5
v_call: TRBV29-1
clone_size: -
cdr3_nt: TGCAGCGGGGCATGGGGCCCTGGGGAGACCCAGTACTTC
cdr3_aa: CSGAWGPGETQYF

d_call: -
j_call: TRBJ2-3
v_call: TRBV4-3
clone_size: -
cdr3_nt: TGCGCCAGCAGCCAAGAGCCTCTAGGGGACACGCAGTATTTT
cdr3_aa: CASSQEPLGDTQYF

d_call: TRBD2
j_call: TRBJ2-7
v_call: TRBV9
clone_size: -
cdr3_nt: TGTGCCAGCAGCGTGGCAGCAGGGAGGGAGGACTACGAGCAGTACTTC
cdr3_aa: CASSVAAGREDYEQYF

d_call: TRBD1
j_call: TRBJ2-2
v_call: TRBV4-1
clone_size: -
cdr3_nt: TGCGCCAGCAGACACAGGACAGGGGGGGCCGGGGAGCTGTTTTTT
cdr3_aa: CASRHRTGGAGELFF

d_call: TRBD1
j_call: TRBJ1-2
v_call: TRBV28
clone_size: -
cdr3_nt: TGTGCCAGCAGTCTTAGGGACAGGGGGCACTATGGCTACACCTTC
cdr3_aa: CASSLRDRGHYGYTF

d_call: -
j_call: TRBJ1-6
v_call: TRBV5-6
clone_size: -
cdr3_nt: TGTGCCAGCAGCCCCCGGATGATGGGAATTGGGGATTCACCCCTCCACTTT
cdr3_aa: CASSPRMMGIGDSPLHF

d_call: TRBD2
j_call: TRBJ2-6
v_call: TRBV27
clone_size: -
cdr3_nt: TGTGCCAGCACCACGGGGGGGCATGGGGCCAACGTCCTGACTTTC
cdr3_aa: CASTTGGHGANVLTF

d_call: TRBD2
j_call: TRBJ2-5
v_call: TRBV28
clone_size: once
cdr3_nt: TGTGCCAGCAGGGCTTGGGGGGGAGAGACCCAGTACTTC
cdr3_aa: CASRAWGGETQYF

d_call: -
j_call: TRBJ2-7
v_call: TRBV13
clone_size: -
cdr3_nt: TGTGCCAGCAGCTTAGGCAGGGAGAACGAGCAGTACTTC
cdr3_aa: CASSLGRENEQYF

d_call: -
j_call: TRBJ2-5
v_call: TRBV6-1
clone_size: few
cdr3_nt: TGTGCCAGCAGTGAGAGGATGGGAAGGGAGACCCAGTACTTC
cdr3_aa: CASSERMGRETQYF

d_call: TRBD2
j_call: TRBJ2-5
v_call: TRBV4-2
clone_size: -
cdr3_nt: TGTGCCAGCAGCCAAGAAGCCCGACTAGCGGGGGGAACGGGGGAGACCCAGTACTTC
cdr3_aa: CASSQEARLAGGTGETQYF

d_call: -
j_call: TRBJ1-2
v_call: TRBV28
clone_size: -
cdr3_nt: TGTGCCAGCAGTTTATCAGGGACTGGCTACACCTTC
cdr3_aa: CASSLSGTGYTF

d_call: -
j_call: TRBJ2-4
v_call: TRBV13
clone_size: -
cdr3_nt: TGTGCCAGCAGCGAGGACGGCTTAGCCAAAAACATTCAGTACTTC
cdr3_aa: CASSEDGLAKNIQYF

d_call: -
j_call: TRBJ1-4
v_call: TRBV4-1
clone_size: -
cdr3_nt: TGCGCCAGCAGCCAAGATTGGACGGGTCAAGAAAAACTGTTTTTT
cdr3_aa: CASSQDWTGQEKLFF

d_call: -
j_call: TRBJ2-3
v_call: TRBV7-9
clone_size: -
cdr3_nt: TGTGCCAGCAGCCTAGCTCACGATACGCAGTATTTT
cdr3_aa: CASSLAHDTQYF

d_call: TRBD1
j_call: TRBJ1-2
v_call: TRBV12-3/TRBV12-4
clone_size: -
cdr3_nt: TGTGCCAGCAGTTCAAGCCGGGACAGGGTTTGGTATGGCTACACCTTC
cdr3_aa: CASSSSRDRVWYGYTF

d_call: TRBD2
j_call: TRBJ2-2
v_call: TRBV9
clone_size: -
cdr3_nt: TGTGCCAGCAGCCTACCGGCGAGCGGGAGCACCGGGGAGCTGTTTTTT
cdr3_aa: CASSLPASGSTGELFF

d_call: -
j_call: TRBJ2-1
v_call: TRBV5-1
clone_size: -
cdr3_nt: TGCGCCAGCAGTTCCCAAGTGCGAGATCAGTTCTTC
cdr3_aa: CASSSQVRDQFF